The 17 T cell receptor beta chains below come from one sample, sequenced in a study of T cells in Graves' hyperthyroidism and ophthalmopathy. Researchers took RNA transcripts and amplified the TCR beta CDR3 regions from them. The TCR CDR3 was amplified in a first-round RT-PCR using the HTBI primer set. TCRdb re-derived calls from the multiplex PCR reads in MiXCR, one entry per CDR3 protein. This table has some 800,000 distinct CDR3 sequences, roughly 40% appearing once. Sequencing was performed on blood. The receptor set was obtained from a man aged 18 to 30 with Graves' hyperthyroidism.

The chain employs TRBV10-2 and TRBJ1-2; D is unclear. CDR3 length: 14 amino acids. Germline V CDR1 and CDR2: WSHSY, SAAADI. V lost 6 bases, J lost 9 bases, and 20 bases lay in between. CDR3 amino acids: CASSGDSRAVSYTF. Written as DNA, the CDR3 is TGCGCCAGCAGCGGAGACTCACGCGCGGTTAGCTACACCTTC.

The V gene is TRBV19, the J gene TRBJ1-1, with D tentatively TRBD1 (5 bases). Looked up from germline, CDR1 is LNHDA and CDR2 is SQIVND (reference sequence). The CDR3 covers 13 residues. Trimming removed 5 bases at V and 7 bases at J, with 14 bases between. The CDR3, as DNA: TGTGCCAGTAGTCCTAACACAGGATTTGAAGCTTTCTTT. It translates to CASSPNTGFEAFF.

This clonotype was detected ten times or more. The CDR3 nucleotides are TGTGCCAGCGGGGGAGAGTCGGGCAATCAGCCCCAGCATTTT. It yields the protein CASGGESGNQPQHF. This chain uses TRBV7-8 with TRBJ1-5; perhaps TRBD1 as D (5 bases). The CDR3 is made up of 14 amino acids. The germline V gene has CDR1 SGHVS and CDR2 FQNEAQ. Trimming pared 8 bases from V and 2 bases from J, leaving 13 bases between.

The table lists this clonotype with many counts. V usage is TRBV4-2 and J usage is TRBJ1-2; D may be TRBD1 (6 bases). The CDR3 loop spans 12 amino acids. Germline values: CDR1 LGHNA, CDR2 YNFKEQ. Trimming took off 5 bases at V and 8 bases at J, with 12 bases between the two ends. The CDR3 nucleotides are TGTGCCAGCAGCTCGGCAGGGGTAGGCTACACCTTC. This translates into CASSSAGVGYTF.

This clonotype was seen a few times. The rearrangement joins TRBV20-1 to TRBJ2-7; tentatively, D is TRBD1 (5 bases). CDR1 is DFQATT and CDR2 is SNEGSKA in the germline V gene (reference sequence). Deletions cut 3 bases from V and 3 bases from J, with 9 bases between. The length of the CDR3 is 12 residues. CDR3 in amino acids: CSASRTFYEQYF. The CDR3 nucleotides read TGCAGTGCTAGTCGGACATTCTACGAGCAGTACTTC.

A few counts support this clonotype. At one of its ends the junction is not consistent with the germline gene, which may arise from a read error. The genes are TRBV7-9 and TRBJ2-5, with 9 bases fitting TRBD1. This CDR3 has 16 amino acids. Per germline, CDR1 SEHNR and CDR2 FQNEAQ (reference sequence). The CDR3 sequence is CASSSPGTGNQKTQYF. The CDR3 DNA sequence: TGTGCCAGCAGTTCCCCCGGGACAGGGAACCAAAAGACCCAGTACTTC.

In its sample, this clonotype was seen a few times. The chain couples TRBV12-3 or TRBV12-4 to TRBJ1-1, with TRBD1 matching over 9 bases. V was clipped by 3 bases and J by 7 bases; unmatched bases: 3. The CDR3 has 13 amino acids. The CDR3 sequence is CASSFGTGLEAFF. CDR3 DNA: TGTGCCAGCAGTTTCGGGACAGGGCTTGAAGCTTTCTTT.

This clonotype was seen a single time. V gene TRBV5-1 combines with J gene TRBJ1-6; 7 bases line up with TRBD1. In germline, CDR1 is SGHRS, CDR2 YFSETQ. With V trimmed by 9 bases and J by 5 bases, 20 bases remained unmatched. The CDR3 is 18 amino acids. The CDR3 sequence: CATKLKPGQHGDNSPLHF. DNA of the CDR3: TGCGCCACAAAGCTTAAGCCGGGACAGCATGGCGATAATTCACCCCTCCACTTT.

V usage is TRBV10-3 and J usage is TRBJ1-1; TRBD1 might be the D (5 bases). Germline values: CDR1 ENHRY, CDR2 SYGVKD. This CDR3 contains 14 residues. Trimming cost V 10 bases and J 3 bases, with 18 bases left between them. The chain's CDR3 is CASSDKGKDTEAFF. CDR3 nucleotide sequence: TGTGCCAGTAGTGATAAGGGGAAGGACACTGAAGCTTTCTTT.

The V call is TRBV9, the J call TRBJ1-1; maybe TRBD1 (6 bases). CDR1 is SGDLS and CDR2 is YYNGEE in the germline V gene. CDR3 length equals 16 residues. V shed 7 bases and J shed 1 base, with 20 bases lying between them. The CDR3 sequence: CASAGRGGLGNTEAFF. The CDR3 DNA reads TGTGCCAGCGCGGGGAGGGGGGGCCTGGGGAACACTGAAGCTTTCTTT. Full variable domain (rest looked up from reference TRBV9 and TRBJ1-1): DSGVTQTPKHLITATGQRVTLRCSPRSGDLSVYWYQQSLDQGLQFLIQYYNGEERAKGNILERFSAQQFPDLHSELNLSSLELGDSALYFCASAGRGGLGNTEAFFGQGTRLTVV.

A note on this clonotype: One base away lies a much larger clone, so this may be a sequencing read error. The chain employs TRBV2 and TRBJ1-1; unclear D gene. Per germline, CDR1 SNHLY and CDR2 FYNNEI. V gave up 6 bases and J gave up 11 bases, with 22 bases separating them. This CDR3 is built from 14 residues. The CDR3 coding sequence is TGTGCCAGCAGGGATAGAGAGGGATCCGACGGCGCTTTCTTT. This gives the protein CASRDREGSDGAFF.

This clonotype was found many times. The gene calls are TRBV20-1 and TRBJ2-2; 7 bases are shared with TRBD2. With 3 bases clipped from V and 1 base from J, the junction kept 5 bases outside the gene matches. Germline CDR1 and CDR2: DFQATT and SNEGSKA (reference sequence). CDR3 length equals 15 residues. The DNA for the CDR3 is TGCAGTGCTAGCGGGAGGCGACAGAACACCGGGGAGCTGTTTTTT. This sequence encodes CSASGRRQNTGELFF.

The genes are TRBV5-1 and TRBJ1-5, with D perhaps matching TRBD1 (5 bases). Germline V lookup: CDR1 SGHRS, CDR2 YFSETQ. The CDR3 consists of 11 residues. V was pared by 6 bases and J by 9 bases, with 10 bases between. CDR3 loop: CASTPGRPQHF. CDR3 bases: TGCGCCAGCACCCCGGGACGGCCCCAGCATTTT.

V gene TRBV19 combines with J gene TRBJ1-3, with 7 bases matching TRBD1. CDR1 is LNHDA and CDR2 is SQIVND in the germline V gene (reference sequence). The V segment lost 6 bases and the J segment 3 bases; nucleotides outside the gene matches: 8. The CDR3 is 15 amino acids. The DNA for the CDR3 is TGTGCCAGTAGCCCGAGGACAGGCCATGGAAACACCATATATTTT. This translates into CASSPRTGHGNTIYF.

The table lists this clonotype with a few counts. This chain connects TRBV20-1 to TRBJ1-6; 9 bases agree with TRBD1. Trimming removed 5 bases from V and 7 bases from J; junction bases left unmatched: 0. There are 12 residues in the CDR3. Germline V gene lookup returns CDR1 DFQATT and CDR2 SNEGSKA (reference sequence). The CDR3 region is CSAGTGNSPLHF. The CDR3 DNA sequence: TGCAGTGCTGGGACAGGGAATTCACCCCTCCACTTT.

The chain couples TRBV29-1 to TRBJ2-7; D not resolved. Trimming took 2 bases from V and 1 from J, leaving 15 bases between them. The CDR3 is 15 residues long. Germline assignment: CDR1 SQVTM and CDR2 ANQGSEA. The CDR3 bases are TGCAGCGTTGAAATCTCTGAGCAGGATTCCTACGAGCAGTACTTC. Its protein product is CSVEISEQDSYEQYF.

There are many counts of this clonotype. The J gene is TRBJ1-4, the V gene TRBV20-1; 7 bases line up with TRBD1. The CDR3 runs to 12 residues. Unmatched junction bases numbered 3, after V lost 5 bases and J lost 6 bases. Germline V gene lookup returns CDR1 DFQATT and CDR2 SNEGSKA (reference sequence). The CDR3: CSARGGDEKLFF. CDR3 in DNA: TGCAGTGCTCGAGGGGGCGATGAAAAACTGTTTTTT.